Shown below are 17 T cell receptor beta chains from a single sample sequenced in a study of cytomegalovirus exposure and HLA in healthy donors. Use of 60 Vbeta and 13 Jbeta primers characterized the PCR. The method was immunoSEQ multiplex PCR; TCRdb's version includes in-frame clones alone and lacks a portion of them. Of 100,000 to 150,000 clones in the sample, 70% to 80% are singletons; the top ten hold about 2.4%. The sample taken for sequencing was PBMCs. Receptor source: a woman aged 60-70 years in good health and CMV-seropositive.

As regards this clone: Other DNA variants within this sample encode the same CDR3. V gene TRBV5-1 combines with J gene TRBJ1-1; no clear D. With 0 bases removed from V and 1 base from J, the gap between germline ends came to 7 bases. This CDR3 is 14 amino acids long. The germline CDR1 and CDR2 sequences are SGHRS and YFSETQ. CDR3 in amino acids: CASSLGGQNTEAFF. The CDR3 DNA reads TGCGCCAGCAGCTTGGGCGGGCAGAACACTGAAGCTTTCTTT.

The V and J genes are TRBV6-5 and TRBJ1-3; D uncertain. Trimming shortened V by 7 bases and J by 0 bases, and 10 bases separated the two germline ends. The CDR3 runs to 14 residues. From germline, CDR1 is MNHEY and CDR2 SVGAGI. The CDR3 DNA reads as TGTGCCAGCAATGAGGCGAACTCTGGAAACACCATATATTTT. Protein sequence: CASNEANSGNTIYF.

The V call is TRBV7-8, the J call TRBJ2-5; D is possibly TRBD1 (5 bases). CDR3 length: 16 residues. Germline assignment: CDR1 SGHVS and CDR2 FQNEAQ. Trimming shortened V by 1 base and J by 5 bases, and 17 bases separated the two germline ends. This chain's CDR3 is CASSLGRARPGETQYF. The CDR3 DNA reads as TGTGCCAGCAGCTTAGGTAGAGCGCGTCCAGGGGAGACCCAGTACTTC.

V usage is TRBV5-1 and J usage is TRBJ2-3; TRBD2 matches 13 bases. Trimming took 3 bases from V and 5 from J; bases not matched to a gene: 12. This CDR3 spans 18 amino acids. Germline V gene lookup returns CDR1 SGHRS and CDR2 YFSETQ. This chain's CDR3 is CASSSLAGGTRLVDTQYF. In nucleotides, the CDR3 is TGCGCCAGCAGCTCACTAGCGGGGGGGACAAGATTGGTAGATACGCAGTATTTT.

This clone has only one observation. The genes are TRBV5-1 and TRBJ2-7; 7 nucleotides line up with TRBD1. CDR3 length: 14 amino acids. Looked up from germline, CDR1 is SGHRS and CDR2 is YFSETQ. V was pared by 1 base and J by 2 bases, with 3 bases of the junction left unmatched. CDR3 sequence (DNA): TGCGCCAGCAGCTTGACGGGACAGACCTACGAGCAGTACTTC. Its translation is CASSLTGQTYEQYF.

The chain links TRBV5-1 to TRBJ1-1, with D possibly being TRBD1 (5 bases). CDR3 size: 14 residues. The V end lost 3 bases, the J end lost 4 bases, and 13 bases lay between the germline ends. The germline gives CDR1 SGHRS, CDR2 YFSETQ. CDR3 DNA: TGCGCCAGCAGCTCAATACCAGGGTCCACTGAAGCTTTCTTT. It is translated as CASSSIPGSTEAFF.

V and J are TRBV6-1 and TRBJ1-3; D may be TRBD1 (6 bases). Trimming removed 6 bases from V and 2 bases from J, with 14 bases in between. This CDR3 has 15 amino acids. Germline V gene lookup returns CDR1 MNHNS and CDR2 SASEGT. CDR3 sequence (DNA): TGTGCCAGCAGACCAGACAGGATTACTGGAAACACCATATATTTT. Translated: CASRPDRITGNTIYF.

For this clone: One end of the junction does not line up with germline, which may come from a read error. Other DNA sequences within the sample encode an identical CDR3. The chain joins TRBV7-8 to TRBJ1-2; 9 nucleotides match TRBD1. The V gene's germline CDR1 is SGHVS and CDR2 FQNEAQ. The CDR3 totals 14 residues. The CDR3 DNA sequence: TGCGCCAGCAGCTTGGACAGGGGTGCCTATGGCTACACCTTC. The encoded protein is CASSLDRGAYGYTF.

This clone has just a few counts. The V gene is TRBV5-4, the J gene TRBJ2-3; 9 nucleotides agree with TRBD1. Germline assignment: CDR1 SGHNT and CDR2 YYREEE (reference sequence). The CDR3 loop spans 16 amino acids. Trimming removed 3 bases from V and 4 bases from J; junction bases left unmatched: 9. CDR3 nucleotides: TGTGCCAGCAGCTCCAACTCCGGGACAGGGCCAGATACGCAGTATTTT. Protein sequence: CASSSNSGTGPDTQYF.

The chain uses TRBV4-1 and TRBJ1-1; D possibly corresponds to TRBD1 (5 bases). V gave up 6 bases and J gave up 2 bases, with 13 bases separating them. Germline V CDR1 and CDR2: MGHRA, YSYEKL. The CDR3 covers 14 residues. CDR3 DNA sequence: TGCGCCAGCAGTGACGGTCAGGGTAACACTGAAGCTTTCTTT. This gives the protein CASSDGQGNTEAFF.

The genes are TRBV2 and TRBJ2-7, with 8 bases fitting TRBD2. J was trimmed by 3 bases and V by 6 bases; bases with no gene match: 7. This CDR3 has 14 amino acids. Germline CDR1 reads SNHLY; CDR2 reads FYNNEI. The CDR3 spells CASSPRGGVYEQYF. As DNA, the CDR3 is TGTGCCAGCAGCCCTCGGGGGGGGGTCTACGAGCAGTACTTC. The full variable domain, completed using reference TRBV2 and TRBJ2-7, is EPEVTQTPSHQVTQMGQEVILRCVPISNHLYFYWYRQILGQKVEFLVSFYNNEISEKSEIFDDQFSVERPDGSNFTLKIRSTKLEDSAMYFCASSPRGGVYEQYFGPGTRLTVT.

V usage is TRBV15 and J usage is TRBJ1-6, with a possible D match to TRBD1 (5 bases). The V end was cut by 4 bases, the J end by 8 bases, with 12 bases between. This CDR3 comprises 14 residues. In germline, CDR1 is LNHNV, CDR2 YYDKDF (reference sequence). For the CDR3, the DNA is TGTGCCACCAGCACGGGCAGGGAAGATTCACCCCTCCACTTT. It encodes CATSTGREDSPLHF.

The V and J genes are TRBV19 and TRBJ2-2; D is undetermined. The germline V gene encodes CDR1 LNHDA and CDR2 SQIVND (reference sequence). There are 13 residues in the CDR3. V gave up 5 bases and J gave up 1 base, with 5 bases separating them. CDR3 sequence (DNA): TGTGCCAGTAGTCCCCAGAACACCGGGGAGCTGTTTTTT. Protein product: CASSPQNTGELFF. Together with reference TRBV19 and TRBJ2-2, the CDR3 gives the full variable domain: DGGITQSPKYLFRKEGQNVTLSCEQNLNHDAMYWYRQDPGQGLRLIYYSQIVNDFQKGDIAEGYSVSREKKESFPLTVTSAQKNPTAFYLCASSPQNTGELFFGEGSRLTVL.

This clone was counted a few times. The gene calls are TRBV27 and TRBJ2-5, with 8 bases matching TRBD2. CDR3 length: 13 residues. Looked up from germline, CDR1 is MNHEY and CDR2 is SMNVEV (reference sequence). Unmatched junction bases numbered 5, after V lost 6 bases and J lost 5 bases. CDR3 DNA sequence: TGTGCCAGCAGACAAGCGGGGGTTGAGACCCAGTACTTC. It translates to CASRQAGVETQYF.

The rearrangement links TRBV7-2 to TRBJ1-6; weak D call: TRBD1 (5 bases). V lost 4 bases, J lost 7 bases, and 14 bases lay in between. The CDR3 has 15 residues. CDR1 is SGHTA, CDR2 FQGNSA, per germline. CDR3 nucleotides: TGTGCCAGCAGCTCGCAGGGCCTCGGGAATTCACCCCTCCACTTT. The encoded protein is CASSSQGLGNSPLHF.

The chain's CDR3 is CASSAARGGNSPLHF. DNA of the CDR3: TGTGCCAGTAGTGCCGCCAGGGGAGGGAATTCACCCCTCCACTTT. V is TRBV19 and J is TRBJ1-6, with D tentatively TRBD1 (6 bases). Germline V gene data show CDR1 as LNHDA and CDR2 as SQIVND (reference sequence). The V end lost 5 bases, the J end lost 7 bases, and 15 bases lay between the germline ends. The CDR3 loop spans 15 amino acids.

This clone was seen only a few times. This rearrangement joins TRBV15 to TRBJ2-7; TRBD1 agrees at 8 bases. The CDR3 covers 15 residues. CDR1 is LNHNV and CDR2 is YYDKDF in the germline V gene (reference sequence). With V trimmed by 0 bases and J by 2 bases, 3 bases remained unmatched. The chain's CDR3 is CATSREQGDAYEQYF. CDR3 DNA: TGTGCCACCAGCAGAGAACAGGGGGACGCCTACGAGCAGTACTTC.